This paragraph reports one T cell receptor beta chain. TCR beta CDR3 region amplification was performed from RNA transcripts. The HTBI set primed first-round TCR CDR3 RT-PCR. TCRdb independently ran MiXCR on the multiplex PCR reads; one entry per CDR3 protein. The profile covers a few hundred thousand distinct CDR3 sequences, with less than 20% appearing a single time and around 7.5% taken by the ten largest. This sample is drawn from a study of T cells in Graves' hyperthyroidism and ophthalmopathy. Hyperthyroidism in the patients, aged 18 to 65, was newly diagnosed and under 2 months in duration. V trimming: 5 bases; J trimming: 6 bases; junction bases outside the gene matches: 10. CDR3 length: 15 amino acids. Germline V gene data show CDR1 as DFQATT and CDR2 as SNEGSKA (reference sequence).

The TCR originated in a woman in her 30s with Graves' hyperthyroidism. The chain carries TRBV20-1 and TRBJ2-1; TRBD2 aligns across 10 bases. Input material: blood. CDR3 residues: CSAPPGTSVLNEQFF. CDR3 nucleotide sequence: TGCAGTGCTCCCCCCGGGACTAGCGTCCTCAATGAGCAGTTCTTC.